These T cell receptor beta chains were read from a single sample in a study of T cell responses to AZD1222 COVID-19 vaccine. Clones were sequenced by immunoSEQ multiplex PCR, and TCRdb holds only the in-frame ones, with some missing. The sample comprises about 120,000 clones, 88% of which are singletons, and around 6% rests with the top ten. The input for sequencing was peripheral blood, taken on day 0 of AZD1222 vaccination. The source is an adult in good health. CDR3s include the opening cysteine and the closing phenylalanine or tryptophan. D genes are given only for firm matches. Clone size is stated in some rows and not others, as once, few, many or a class when expanded.

V: TRBV5-1; D: TRBD1; size: -; J: TRBJ1-1; DNA: TGCGCCAGCAGCTTACAGGGGGAGGCTGAAGCTTTCTTT; CDR3: CASSLQGEAEAFF
V: TRBV18; D: TRBD2; size: -; J: TRBJ2-5; DNA: TGTGCCAGCTCACAACTAGCGGGCCAAGAGACCCAGTACTTC; CDR3: CASSQLAGQETQYF
V: TRBV9; D: TRBD1; size: -; J: TRBJ1-2; DNA: TGTGCCAGCAGCCGGGACAGGGGTGACTATGGCTACACCTTC; CDR3: CASSRDRGDYGYTF
V: TRBV13; D: TRBD2; size: -; J: TRBJ2-7; DNA: TGTGCCAGCAGCTTCCTCCTAGCGGGTGGTTACGAGCAGTACTTC; CDR3: CASSFLLAGGYEQYF
V: TRBV7-3; D: TRBD1; size: -; J: TRBJ2-1; DNA: TGTGCCAGCAGCCTTCAACCCCCCGGGACAGGGGTCAATGAGCAGTTCTTC; CDR3: CASSLQPPGTGVNEQFF
V: TRBV18; D: TRBD1; size: -; J: TRBJ1-2; DNA: TGTGCCAGCTCACCGTCCGGGACAGGAAACGTTAACTATGGCTACACCTTC; CDR3: CASSPSGTGNVNYGYTF
V: TRBV6-5; D: -; size: -; J: TRBJ2-3; DNA: TGTGCCAGCAAAAGGGATTCTAGCACAGATACGCAGTATTTT; CDR3: CASKRDSSTDTQYF
V: TRBV7-9; D: -; size: once; J: TRBJ2-2; DNA: TGTGCCAGCAGCTTATTGTCGAACACCGGGGAGCTGTTTTTT; CDR3: CASSLLSNTGELFF
V: TRBV5-6; D: TRBD1; size: -; J: TRBJ2-7; DNA: TGTGCCAGCAGCTTTTCGGGACAGGGGGCGGGAGAGCAGTACTTC; CDR3: CASSFSGQGAGEQYF
V: TRBV27; D: -; size: -; J: TRBJ1-6; DNA: TGTGCCAGCAGTTTATTCGGGATGGATTCACCCCTCCACTTT; CDR3: CASSLFGMDSPLHF
V: TRBV3-1/TRBV3-2; D: TRBD2; size: -; J: TRBJ2-1; DNA: TGTGCCAGCAGCCTCCGGACTAGCGGGGGGGCCGAGCAGTTCTTC; CDR3: CASSLRTSGGAEQFF
V: TRBV27; D: -; size: -; J: TRBJ2-7; DNA: TGTGCCAGCAGGCTTACTATTCGGGAGACGAGCGAGCAGTACTTC; CDR3: CASRLTIRETSEQYF
V: TRBV28; D: -; size: -; J: TRBJ2-4; DNA: TGTGCCAGCAGTTTGTTTCCGACAGGAAAACTAGCCAAAAACATTCAGTACTTC; CDR3: CASSLFPTGKLAKNIQYF
V: TRBV7-9; D: TRBD2; size: -; J: TRBJ2-5; DNA: TGTGCCAGCAGCCCGCCGGGGACTAGCGAAGAGACCCAGTACTTC; CDR3: CASSPPGTSEETQYF
V: TRBV18; D: -; size: once; J: TRBJ1-5; DNA: TGTGCCAGCTCACCCCAGGGTTCCCGCAATCAGCCCCAGCATTTT; CDR3: CASSPQGSRNQPQHF
V: TRBV7-9; D: -; size: -; J: TRBJ1-6; DNA: TGTGCCAGCAGCTTAGCCACGACGGGGAATTCACCCCTCCACTTT; CDR3: CASSLATTGNSPLHF
V: TRBV18; D: TRBD1; size: -; J: TRBJ2-7; DNA: TGTGCCAGCACAACAGGGGGTCGGTACGAGCAGTACTTC; CDR3: CASTTGGRYEQYF
V: TRBV5-1; D: -; size: -; J: TRBJ2-6; DNA: TGCGCCAGCAGCTTGGAGACAGTTCGCCATAGGTCTGGGGCCAACGTCCTGACTTTC; CDR3: CASSLETVRHRSGANVLTF
V: TRBV28; D: -; size: -; J: TRBJ2-1; DNA: TGTGCCAGCAGTTTAGACATATACAATGAGCAGTTCTTC; CDR3: CASSLDIYNEQFF
V: TRBV18; D: TRBD1; size: -; J: TRBJ1-1; DNA: TGTGCCAGCTCACCATTGGCAGGGGGTAACACTGAAGCTTTCTTT; CDR3: CASSPLAGGNTEAFF
V: TRBV19; D: -; size: -; J: TRBJ2-2; DNA: TGTGCCAGTAGTAATCGGCGGAACACCGGGGAGCTGTTTTTT; CDR3: CASSNRRNTGELFF
V: TRBV5-8; D: -; size: -; J: TRBJ2-5; DNA: TGTGCCAGCAGCGTACTGCCCGAGACCCAGTACTTC; CDR3: CASSVLPETQYF
V: TRBV7-9; D: -; size: -; J: TRBJ2-1; DNA: TGTGCCAGCAGCTTAGAGGGGAGCTCCTACAATGAGCAGTTCTTC; CDR3: CASSLEGSSYNEQFF
V: TRBV27; D: -; size: -; J: TRBJ1-5; DNA: TGTGCCAGCAGTCTGTGGGGGAATCAGCCCCAGCATTTT; CDR3: CASSLWGNQPQHF
V: TRBV11-2; D: -; size: -; J: TRBJ2-2; DNA: TGTGCCAGCAGCTTTGTCGGGCAGTCCGGGGAGCTGTTTTTT; CDR3: CASSFVGQSGELFF
V: TRBV25-1; D: TRBD1; size: -; J: TRBJ1-5; DNA: TGTGCCAGCAGTGAAAAGACAGGGTACAATCAGCCCCAGCATTTT; CDR3: CASSEKTGYNQPQHF
V: TRBV4-1; D: -; size: -; J: TRBJ1-5; DNA: TGCGCCAGCAGCCAGGGGAACAGCCGTCAGCCCCAGCATTTT; CDR3: CASSQGNSRQPQHF
V: TRBV7-2; D: -; size: -; J: TRBJ1-2; DNA: TGTGCCAGCAGCTCTTATCTACGGGGAGCCTATGGCTACACCTTC; CDR3: CASSSYLRGAYGYTF